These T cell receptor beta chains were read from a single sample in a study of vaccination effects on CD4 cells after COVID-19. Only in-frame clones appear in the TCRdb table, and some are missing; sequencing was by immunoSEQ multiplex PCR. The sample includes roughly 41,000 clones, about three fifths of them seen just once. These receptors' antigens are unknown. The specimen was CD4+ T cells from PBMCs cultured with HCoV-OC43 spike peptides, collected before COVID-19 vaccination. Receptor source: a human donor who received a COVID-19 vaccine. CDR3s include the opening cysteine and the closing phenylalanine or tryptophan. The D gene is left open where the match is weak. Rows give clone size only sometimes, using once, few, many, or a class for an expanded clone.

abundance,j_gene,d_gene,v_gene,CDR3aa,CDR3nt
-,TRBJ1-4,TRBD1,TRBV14,CASSQRDRFYGGKLFF,TGTGCCAGCAGCCAACGGGACAGGTTCTACGGAGGAAAACTGTTTTTT
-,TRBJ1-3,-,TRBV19,CASSILGRRNTIYF,TGTGCCAGTAGTATTTTGGGTAGGCGAAACACCATATATTTT
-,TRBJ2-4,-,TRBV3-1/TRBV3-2,CASSLGQMGGYIQYF,TGTGCCAGCAGCCTGGGACAGATGGGGGGATACATTCAGTACTTC
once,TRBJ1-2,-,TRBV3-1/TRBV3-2,CASSQEGRDAWSGYTF,TGTGCCAGCAGCCAAGAAGGAAGGGACGCATGGAGTGGCTACACCTTC
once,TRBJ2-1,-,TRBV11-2,CASSLEAYNEQFF,TGTGCCAGCAGCTTAGAGGCCTACAATGAGCAGTTCTTC
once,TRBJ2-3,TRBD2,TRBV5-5,CASSPRVSGVEVTQYF,TGTGCCAGCAGCCCACGGGTTAGCGGGGTCGAGGTTACGCAGTATTTT
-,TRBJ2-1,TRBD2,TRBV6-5,CASSYAGEYNEQFF,TGTGCCAGCAGTTACGCGGGAGAATACAATGAGCAGTTCTTC
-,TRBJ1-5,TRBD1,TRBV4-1,CASSQGRQRQGGYQPQHF,TGCGCCAGCAGCCAAGGACGACAGCGACAGGGGGGGTATCAGCCCCAGCATTTT
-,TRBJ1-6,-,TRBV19,CASSIQSQGLYSPLHF,TGTGCCAGTAGTATACAGTCCCAGGGTCTTTATTCACCCCTCCACTTT
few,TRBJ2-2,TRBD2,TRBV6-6,CASSYGASGLTGELFF,TGTGCCAGCAGTTACGGGGCTAGCGGGTTGACCGGGGAGCTGTTTTTT
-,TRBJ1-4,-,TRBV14,CASSPRGEKLFF,TGTGCCAGCAGCCCCAGGGGAGAAAAACTGTTTTTT
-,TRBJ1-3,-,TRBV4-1,CASSREPGSPSGNTIYF,TGCGCCAGCAGCCGCGAGCCAGGGAGTCCCTCTGGAAACACCATATATTTT
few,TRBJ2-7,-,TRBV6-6,CASSDLSRDGYEQYF,TGTGCCAGCAGTGACCTGTCCCGGGACGGGTACGAGCAGTACTTC
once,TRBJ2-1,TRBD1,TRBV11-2,CASSPGDRQYNEQFF,TGTGCCAGCAGCCCAGGGGACAGGCAATACAATGAGCAGTTCTTC
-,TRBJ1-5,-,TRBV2,CASRAWGRNQPQHF,TGTGCCAGCAGAGCGTGGGGACGGAATCAGCCCCAGCATTTT
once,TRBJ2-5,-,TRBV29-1,CSGGGQYQETQYF,TGCAGCGGGGGGGGACAGTATCAAGAGACCCAGTACTTC